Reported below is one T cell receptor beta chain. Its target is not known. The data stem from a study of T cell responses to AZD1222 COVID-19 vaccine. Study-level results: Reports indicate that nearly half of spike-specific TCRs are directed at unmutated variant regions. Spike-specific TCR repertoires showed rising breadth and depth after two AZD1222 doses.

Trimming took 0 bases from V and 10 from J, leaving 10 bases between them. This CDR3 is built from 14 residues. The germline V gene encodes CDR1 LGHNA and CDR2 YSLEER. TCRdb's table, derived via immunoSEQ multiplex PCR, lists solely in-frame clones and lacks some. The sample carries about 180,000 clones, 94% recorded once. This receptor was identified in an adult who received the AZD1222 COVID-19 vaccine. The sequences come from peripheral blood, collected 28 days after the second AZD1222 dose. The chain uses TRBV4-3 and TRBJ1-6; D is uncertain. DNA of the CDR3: TGCGCCAGCAGCCAAGATTGGATTAGGTCACCCCTCCACTTT. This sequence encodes CASSQDWIRSPLHF.